The rows below give T cell receptor beta chains drawn from one sample of a study of blood T cells in healthy people across ages. TCRdb processed the 5' RACE reads anew with MiXCR; each CDR3 protein has one entry. Here the sample spans about 1.5 million distinct CDR3 sequences, 35% to 45% being singletons. Sequences were obtained from blood. The receptors derive from a woman under 30 in good health. The CDR3 runs from the conserved cysteine through the conserved F or W. A D gene is named only where the DNA matches it firmly. Some rows mark clone size as missing; the rest say once, few, many or name a class of expanded clone.

j_call: TRBJ1-2
clone_size: NA
v_call: TRBV6-2/TRBV6-3
d_call: NA
cdr3_aa: CASSSRTIGYTF
cdr3_nt: TGTGCCAGCAGTTCCCGGACAATAGGCTACACCTTC

j_call: TRBJ2-3
clone_size: NA
v_call: TRBV20-1
d_call: TRBD2
cdr3_aa: CSASGQGGTDTQYF
cdr3_nt: TGCAGTGCTAGTGGTCAGGGAGGGACAGATACGCAGTATTTT

j_call: TRBJ2-7
clone_size: NA
v_call: TRBV27
d_call: TRBD2
cdr3_aa: CASSFGRVSYEQYF
cdr3_nt: TGTGCCAGCAGTTTCGGGAGGGTCTCCTACGAGCAGTACTTC

j_call: TRBJ1-1
clone_size: NA
v_call: TRBV18
d_call: NA
cdr3_aa: CASSPEDVGRWTEAFF
cdr3_nt: TGTGCCAGCTCCCCCGAGGACGTTGGGAGGTGGACTGAAGCTTTCTTT

j_call: TRBJ1-2
clone_size: few
v_call: TRBV6-2/TRBV6-3
d_call: NA
cdr3_aa: CASTTNGVNYGYTF
cdr3_nt: TGTGCCAGCACCACCAACGGGGTGAACTATGGCTACACCTTC

j_call: TRBJ2-7
clone_size: NA
v_call: TRBV2
d_call: TRBD1
cdr3_aa: CASRKLSDRVPYEQYF
cdr3_nt: TGTGCCAGCAGGAAGTTGTCGGACAGGGTCCCCTACGAGCAGTACTTC

j_call: TRBJ2-7
clone_size: few
v_call: TRBV11-2
d_call: NA
cdr3_aa: CASSLGSARGAYEQYF
cdr3_nt: TGTGCCAGCAGCTTAGGGTCAGCCCGAGGTGCCTACGAGCAGTACTTC

j_call: TRBJ1-2
clone_size: NA
v_call: TRBV18
d_call: TRBD1
cdr3_aa: CASKPGGANYGYTF
cdr3_nt: TGTGCCAGCAAACCAGGGGGCGCGAACTATGGCTACACCTTC

j_call: TRBJ2-7
clone_size: NA
v_call: TRBV4-1
d_call: TRBD2
cdr3_aa: CASSQDPGGNYNEQYF
cdr3_nt: TGCGCCAGCAGCCAAGACCCGGGAGGTAACTACAATGAGCAGTACTTC

j_call: TRBJ2-7
clone_size: NA
v_call: TRBV20-1
d_call: TRBD2
cdr3_aa: CSLSGRAVSYEQYF
cdr3_nt: TGCAGCCTTTCCGGGAGGGCCGTTTCCTACGAGCAGTACTTC

j_call: TRBJ1-2
clone_size: NA
v_call: TRBV20-1
d_call: NA
cdr3_aa: CSARDVWRYGYTF
cdr3_nt: TGCAGTGCTAGAGATGTCTGGAGATATGGCTACACCTTC

j_call: TRBJ2-7
clone_size: NA
v_call: TRBV7-2
d_call: NA
cdr3_aa: CASSFGFGLASSYEQYF
cdr3_nt: TGTGCCAGCAGCTTCGGTTTCGGTCTAGCGAGCTCCTACGAGCAGTACTTC

j_call: TRBJ2-1
clone_size: NA
v_call: TRBV12-5
d_call: NA
cdr3_aa: CTSGSYDYNEQFF
cdr3_nt: TGTACTAGTGGTAGCTATGATTACAATGAGCAGTTCTTC

j_call: TRBJ2-5
clone_size: NA
v_call: TRBV12-3/TRBV12-4
d_call: TRBD2
cdr3_aa: CASSLRGGIETQYF
cdr3_nt: TGTGCCAGCAGTTTACGGGGGGGCATAGAGACCCAGTACTTC

j_call: TRBJ2-5
clone_size: NA
v_call: TRBV12-3/TRBV12-4
d_call: TRBD2
cdr3_aa: CASSFIGLAQETQYF
cdr3_nt: TGTGCCAGCAGTTTTATAGGACTAGCCCAAGAGACCCAGTACTTC

j_call: TRBJ2-7
clone_size: few
v_call: TRBV9
d_call: TRBD2
cdr3_aa: CASSVDWGGYEQYF
cdr3_nt: TGTGCCAGCAGCGTAGATTGGGGAGGGTACGAGCAGTACTTC

j_call: TRBJ2-1
clone_size: NA
v_call: TRBV25-1
d_call: TRBD2
cdr3_aa: CASTRWREGNEQFF
cdr3_nt: TGTGCCAGCACCCGATGGAGGGAGGGGAATGAGCAGTTCTTC

j_call: TRBJ2-4
clone_size: NA
v_call: TRBV20-1
d_call: NA
cdr3_aa: CSAVEERVLAKNIQHF
cdr3_nt: TGCAGTGCTGTCGAGGAGCGGGTTCTAGCCAAAAACATTCAGCACTTC

j_call: TRBJ2-7
clone_size: NA
v_call: TRBV2
d_call: NA
cdr3_aa: CASRETPVRTYEQYF
cdr3_nt: TGTGCCAGCAGGGAGACACCGGTGAGAACCTACGAGCAGTACTTC

j_call: TRBJ2-7
clone_size: NA
v_call: TRBV2
d_call: NA
cdr3_aa: CASSASLGGEQYF
cdr3_nt: TGTGCCAGCAGTGCATCGTTGGGGGGCGAGCAGTACTTC

j_call: TRBJ2-4
clone_size: NA
v_call: TRBV4-3
d_call: NA
cdr3_aa: CASSQEPAGIRLSDIQYF
cdr3_nt: TGCGCCAGCAGCCAAGAGCCAGCGGGTATCCGTCTGAGTGACATTCAGTACTTC

j_call: TRBJ2-1
clone_size: few
v_call: TRBV3-1
d_call: NA
cdr3_aa: CASRHSSQSSYNEQFF
cdr3_nt: TGTGCCAGCAGACACAGTTCTCAGAGCTCCTACAATGAGCAGTTCTTC